This passage covers 32 T cell receptor beta chains from one sample sequenced in a study of cytomegalovirus exposure and HLA in healthy donors. Researchers ran the PCR with 60 Vbeta and 13 Jbeta primers. Measured with immunoSEQ multiplex PCR; TCRdb has only the in-frame clones, and not every one. There are around 130,000 clones in the sample; around 76% occur only once, and around 1.8% lies in the top ten. Sequencing input: PBMCs. The receptor source for this set is a woman in her forties or fifties in good health and CMV-seronegative.

The V gene is TRBV7-3, the J gene TRBJ1-1; 9 bases are shared with TRBD1. V lost 3 bases and J lost 6; bases outside the gene matches: 5. Germline CDR1 SGHTA, CDR2 FQGTGA. The CDR3 runs to 14 residues. CDR3 region: CASSLDTGGPEAFF. DNA for the CDR3: TGTGCCAGCAGCTTGGACACAGGGGGCCCTGAAGCTTTCTTT.

This clone was detected only a few times. The CDR3 bases are TGCGCCAGCAGCCCAGGACAGGGAGCGGTGAACACCATATATTTT. It codes for CASSPGQGAVNTIYF. This rearrangement joins TRBV4-3 to TRBJ1-3, with 8 bases lining up with TRBD1. The V segment lost 4 bases and the J segment 7 bases; nucleotides outside the gene matches: 9. Germline CDR1 LGHNA, CDR2 YSLEER. This CDR3 is 15 amino acids long.

This sequence joins TRBV19 and TRBJ2-2; D not certain. This CDR3 comprises 14 residues. CDR1 LNHDA and CDR2 SQIVND come from the germline V gene (reference sequence). Trimming left V 2 bases short and J 1 base short, with 5 bases between. The DNA of the CDR3 is TGTGCCAGTAGTATATCCGGGAACACCGGGGAGCTGTTTTTT. Encoded protein: CASSISGNTGELFF.

This CDR3 is CASIPLKAGTYEQYV. The CDR3 DNA sequence: TGTGCTAGCATACCCTTAAAAGCGGGAACCTACGAGCAGTACGTC. The genes are TRBV7-7 and TRBJ2-7, with 7 nucleotides matching TRBD2. Germline CDR1 SSHAT, CDR2 FNYEAQ (reference sequence). The CDR3 spans 15 residues.

This clone was seen a handful of times. The chain joins TRBV7-8 to TRBJ1-4; 7 bases match TRBD1. Germline V CDR1 and CDR2: SGHVS, FQNEAQ. V was pared by 5 bases and J by 7 bases, with 10 bases of the junction left unmatched. The CDR3 contains 15 residues. The CDR3 DNA is TGTGCCAGCAGCGGGCCGACAGGGTTGGGTGAAAAACTGTTTTTT. Translated, it gives CASSGPTGLGEKLFF.

In nucleotides, the CDR3 is TGTGCCAGCAGACTTGGAGCGGGGGGCCTCATCGGAGATACGCAGTATTTT. Amino acid sequence: CASRLGAGGLIGDTQYF. This chain links TRBV7-2 with TRBJ2-3; 9 bases fit TRBD2. J was trimmed by 5 bases and V by 6 bases; bases with no gene match: 15. In germline, CDR1 is SGHTA, CDR2 FQGNSA. The CDR3 has 17 residues. Full variable domain (missing parts from reference TRBV7-2 and TRBJ2-3): GAGVSQSPSNKVTEKGKDVELRCDPISGHTALYWYRQSLGQGLEFLIYFQGNSAPDKSGLPSDRFSAERTGGSVSTLTIQRTQQEDSAVYLCASRLGAGGLIGDTQYFGPGTRLTVL.

The CDR3 coding sequence is TGTGCCAGCAGCGTATCACCCGTCAGGGTTGCAACTAATGAAAAACTGTTTTTT. This sequence encodes CASSVSPVRVATNEKLFF. V gene TRBV9 combines with J gene TRBJ1-4; weak D call: TRBD1 (5 bases). In germline, CDR1 is SGDLS, CDR2 YYNGEE. The CDR3 totals 18 residues. The ends were cut back, 1 base at V and 0 bases at J, with 16 bases in the middle.

This clone occurred once. V is TRBV27 and J is TRBJ1-4; the D gene is possibly TRBD1 (6 bases). Germline V CDR1 and CDR2: MNHEY, SMNVEV (reference sequence). Trimming left V 5 bases short and J 8 bases short, with 18 bases between. The CDR3 covers 15 residues. Here the CDR3 reads CASSIHRDGIEKLFF. DNA for the CDR3: TGTGCCAGCAGTATCCACAGGGATGGGATCGAAAAACTGTTTTTT. Using reference TRBV27 and TRBJ1-4 for the parts outside the CDR3, the full variable domain is EAQVTQNPRYLITVTGKKLTVTCSQNMNHEYMSWYRQDPGLGLRQIYYSMNVEVTDKGDVPEGYKVSRKEKRNFPLILESPSPNQTSLYFCASSIHRDGIEKLFFGSGTQLSVL.

V is TRBV19 and J is TRBJ1-1; D is perhaps TRBD1 (6 bases). V lost 7 bases and J lost 6, with 12 bases in between. Germline assignment: CDR1 LNHDA and CDR2 SQIVND (reference sequence). CDR3 length: 12 residues. The CDR3, as DNA: TGTGCCAGTAAACGACAGGACGCTGAAGCTTTCTTT. It encodes CASKRQDAEAFF.

The V and J genes are TRBV19 and TRBJ2-2; TRBD1 aligns across 7 bases. Looked up from germline, CDR1 is LNHDA and CDR2 is SQIVND (reference sequence). Trimming took 1 base from V and 6 from J; bases not matched to a gene: 5. This CDR3 has 15 residues. DNA of the CDR3: TGTGCCAGTAGTATAGCGACAGGGTCGTCCGGGGAGCTGTTTTTT. Protein: CASSIATGSSGELFF.

V is TRBV19 and J is TRBJ1-2; D not resolved. The V end was cut by 6 bases, the J end by 8 bases, with 19 bases between. The CDR3 sequence is 14 residues long. From germline, CDR1 is LNHDA and CDR2 SQIVND (reference sequence). As DNA, the CDR3 is TGTGCCAGTAGGACTTGGTCGGAACGTAGGGGCTACACCTTC. As protein: CASRTWSERRGYTF.

The rearrangement links TRBV7-2 to TRBJ2-7; TRBD2 matches 9 bases. This CDR3 spans 14 amino acids. Germline CDR1 SGHTA, CDR2 FQGNSA. V trimming: 1 base; J trimming: 7 bases; junction bases outside the gene matches: 5. The CDR3 loop reads CASSLDSGRGEQYV. The CDR3 DNA reads TGTGCCAGCAGCTTAGATAGCGGGAGAGGAGAGCAGTACGTC.

This clone came up once. V gene TRBV11-1 combines with J gene TRBJ2-7, with 9 bases fitting TRBD2. The CDR3 has 16 residues. J gave up 2 bases and V 5 bases, and 10 bases lay outside the gene matches. CDR1 and CDR2 from the germline V gene are SGHAT and FQDESV (reference sequence). The CDR3 region is CASSPVAGLAAYEQYF. In DNA form, the CDR3 reads TGTGCCAGCAGCCCAGTTGCGGGACTAGCAGCCTACGAGCAGTACTTC.

The sample holds one count of this clone. This chain connects TRBV14 to TRBJ2-1, with 9 positions matching TRBD2. V lost 5 bases, J lost 3 bases, and 5 bases stayed unmatched. The CDR3 loop spans 15 amino acids. Germline V gives CDR1 SGHDN, CDR2 FVKESK. Written as DNA, the CDR3 is TGTGCCAGCAGCGGACTAGCGCAAAACTACAATGAGCAGTTCTTC. Amino acids: CASSGLAQNYNEQFF.

This clone was counted between two and nine times. The chain links TRBV18 to TRBJ1-4; TRBD1 agrees at 9 bases. This CDR3 is built from 14 residues. Germline trimming cut 6 bases from V and 7 bases from J; bases unmatched to any gene: 6. Per germline, CDR1 KGHSH and CDR2 LQKENI. CDR3 DNA sequence: TGTGCCAGCTCGACGGGACAGGGAAGTGAAAAACTGTTTTTT. Translating gives CASSTGQGSEKLFF.

V is TRBV5-1 and J is TRBJ2-7; D perhaps matches TRBD1 (6 bases). CDR1 SGHRS and CDR2 YFSETQ come from the germline V gene. CDR3 length: 16 amino acids. V was trimmed by 4 bases and J by 9 bases, leaving 26 bases between them. CDR3 sequence reads: CASSAGQSSSQRLQYV. In DNA form, the CDR3 reads TGCGCCAGCAGCGCCGGACAGTCCTCATCCCAGAGGTTGCAGTACGTC.

The chain combines TRBV7-2 with TRBJ2-7, with TRBD2 identical over 9 bases. The germline V gene has CDR1 SGHTA and CDR2 FQGNSA. V lost 0 bases and J lost 1; bases outside the gene matches: 4. The CDR3 covers 16 residues. CDR3 in DNA: TGTGCCAGCAGCTTAGCCGCGGGAGGGCCGTCCTACGAGCAGTACTTC. Translation gives CASSLAAGGPSYEQYF.

The V and J genes are TRBV4-3 and TRBJ2-2; 13 bases align to TRBD2. With 0 bases clipped from V and 6 bases from J, the junction kept 4 bases outside the gene matches. Germline-derived CDR1 and CDR2 are LGHNA and YSLEER. The CDR3 has 17 amino acids. In DNA, the CDR3 is TGCGCCAGCAGCCAAGATCGGACTAGCGGGAGCTCCGGGGAGCTGTTTTTT. This translates into CASSQDRTSGSSGELFF.

The J gene is TRBJ2-1, the V gene TRBV5-1; 15 bases line up with TRBD2. The CDR3 length is 17 residues. Germline lookup yields CDR1 SGHRS and CDR2 YFSETQ. V lost 2 bases to trimming and J lost 5 bases; unmatched junction nucleotides: 5. CDR3 nucleotides: TGCGCCAGCAGCTTAGGACTAGCGGGAGGGTTTGACAATGAGCAGTTCTTC. Translating gives CASSLGLAGGFDNEQFF.

This clone was seen only a few times. CDR3: CASSPIRDRGNQPQHF. The CDR3 DNA reads as TGTGCCAGCAGTCCCATCCGGGACAGGGGCAATCAGCCCCAGCATTTT. V gene TRBV27 combines with J gene TRBJ1-5, with TRBD1 matching over 9 bases. V lost 5 bases, J lost 2 bases, and 7 bases stayed unmatched. The CDR3 consists of 16 residues. Germline V lookup: CDR1 MNHEY, CDR2 SMNVEV (reference sequence).

This chain uses TRBV11-2 with TRBJ2-5, with D perhaps TRBD1 (5 bases). The CDR3 loop spans 15 amino acids. Germline V CDR1 and CDR2: SGHAT, FQNNGV. V was clipped by 1 base and J by 0 bases, with 9 bases between them. In nucleotides, the CDR3 is TGTGCCAGCAGCTTAGCCTGGGGCTACCAAGAGACCCAGTACTTC. Amino acid sequence: CASSLAWGYQETQYF.

The rearrangement uses TRBV18 and TRBJ2-3; TRBD2 might be the D (5 bases). The V gene lost 4 bases and the J gene lost 0 bases, with 8 bases spanning the gap. The germline gives CDR1 KGHSH, CDR2 LQKENI. CDR3 length: 14 residues. CDR3 region: CASSRGSSTDTQYF. Here the CDR3 DNA reads TGTGCCAGCTCACGCGGGTCTAGCACAGATACGCAGTATTTT.

This clone was observed a handful of times. The CDR3, as DNA: TGTGCCAGTAGTATGTTGGGGACAGGGGCTAATCAGCCCCAGCATTTT. Its translation is CASSMLGTGANQPQHF. The V call is TRBV19, the J call TRBJ1-5; 10 nucleotides match TRBD1. Germline V gene lookup returns CDR1 LNHDA and CDR2 SQIVND (reference sequence). Losses at the gene ends were 3 bases for V and 4 bases for J; bases not matched to a gene: 6. The CDR3 loop spans 16 amino acids.

With respect to this clone: One end of the junction does not line up with germline, which may come from a read error. The chain links TRBV19 to TRBJ1-2; 7 bases are a match to TRBD1. The CDR3 is 14 amino acids. CDR1 is LNHDA and CDR2 is SQIVND in the germline V gene (reference sequence). The CDR3 DNA reads TGTGCCAGTAGCCGACAGGGAAGGAACTGTGGCTACACCTTC. This translates into CASSRQGRNCGYTF.

The CDR3 region has the DNA TGTGCCAGCAGTTACTCTACTGATCAGCCCCAGCATTTT. Protein product: CASSYSTDQPQHF. The V gene is TRBV6-5, the J gene TRBJ1-5; D gene ambiguous. Germline V gene lookup returns CDR1 MNHEY and CDR2 SVGAGI. The CDR3 totals 13 residues. Trimming shortened V by 0 bases and J by 5 bases, and 5 bases separated the two germline ends.

This clone was counted a single time. The rearrangement joins TRBV5-6 to TRBJ1-5, with unresolved D. The V end was cut by 3 bases, the J end by 4 bases, with 14 bases between. CDR3 size: 15 residues. CDR1 SGHDT and CDR2 YYEEEE come from the germline V gene. The DNA for the CDR3 is TGTGCCAGCAGCTATCGAGGGCTGTTTAATCAGCCCCAGCATTTT. Translation gives CASSYRGLFNQPQHF.

V gene TRBV27 combines with J gene TRBJ2-7; the match to TRBD1 covers 10 bases. Trimming at V came to 8 bases and at J to 5 bases, leaving 15 bases not matched to a gene. Looked up from germline, CDR1 is MNHEY and CDR2 is SMNVEV (reference sequence). The CDR3 length is 16 residues. The CDR3 sequence is CASGLDLGTGDHEQYF. In nucleotides, the CDR3 is TGTGCCAGCGGACTAGACCTCGGGACAGGGGACCACGAGCAGTACTTC.

This clone was found once. The chain carries TRBV5-1 and TRBJ2-3; no firm D call. This CDR3 contains 14 residues. Germline V lookup: CDR1 SGHRS, CDR2 YFSETQ. Trimming cost V 2 bases and J 2 bases, with 9 bases left between them. DNA of the CDR3: TGCGCCAGCAGCTTACGTAGCTCCACAGATACGCAGTATTTT. Its translation is CASSLRSSTDTQYF.

This clone is a singleton in its sample. The rearrangement uses TRBV25-1 and TRBJ1-3; no reliable D call. CDR3 length: 14 residues. V lost 4 bases and J lost 3, with 10 bases in between. In germline, CDR1 is MGHDK, CDR2 SYGVNS. CDR3: CASSAGGSGNTIYF. The CDR3 region has the DNA TGTGCCAGCAGTGCGGGAGGGAGTGGAAACACCATATATTTT. Filled out from reference TRBV25-1 and TRBJ1-3, the complete variable domain reads EADIYQTPRYLVIGTGKKITLECSQTMGHDKMYWYQQDPGMELHLIHYSYGVNSTEKGDLSSESTVSRIRTEHFPLTLESARPSHTSQYLCASSAGGSGNTIYFGEGSWLTVV.

This sequence joins TRBV5-1 and TRBJ2-7, with 7 bases identical to TRBD2. V trimming: 6 bases; J trimming: 4 bases; junction bases outside the gene matches: 10. This CDR3 comprises 14 residues. CDR1 and CDR2 (germline): SGHRS, YFSETQ. CDR3 coding DNA: TGCGCCAGCAAACTAGCGTCTCTGACGTACGAGCAGTACTTC. Translated: CASKLASLTYEQYF.

V is TRBV7-3 and J is TRBJ2-1; TRBD2 matches at 9 bases. CDR3 length equals 16 residues. The V gene end was trimmed by 0 bases and the J gene end by 8 bases; junction bases not matched to a gene: 8. Germline assignment: CDR1 SGHTA and CDR2 FQGTGA. The CDR3 loop reads CASSLTASGILDEQFF. For the CDR3, the DNA is TGTGCCAGCAGCTTAACGGCTAGCGGGATTTTGGATGAGCAGTTCTTC.

The chain joins TRBV4-2 to TRBJ2-5, with 8 bases fitting TRBD2. CDR1 LGHNA and CDR2 YNFKEQ come from the germline V gene. V trimming: 1 base; J trimming: 4 bases; junction bases outside the gene matches: 8. This CDR3 has 16 residues. The CDR3 DNA reads TGTGCCAGCAGCCAAGCGACAGCGGGAGTTACAGAGACCCAGTACTTC. Amino acid sequence: CASSQATAGVTETQYF.